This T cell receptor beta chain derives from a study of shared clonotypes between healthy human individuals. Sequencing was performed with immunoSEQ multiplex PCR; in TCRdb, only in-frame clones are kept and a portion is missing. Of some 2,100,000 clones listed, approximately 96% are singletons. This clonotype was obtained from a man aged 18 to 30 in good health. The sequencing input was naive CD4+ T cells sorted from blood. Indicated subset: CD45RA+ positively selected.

CDR3 nucleotides: TGTGCCAGCAGCGCAACGACTAGCGCCTGGGGCACAGATACGCAGTATTTT. This encodes CASSATTSAWGTDTQYF. V gene TRBV9 combines with J gene TRBJ2-3; 8 nucleotides align to TRBD2. V lost 3 bases, J lost 1 base, and 10 bases stayed unmatched. This CDR3 is 17 amino acids long. The germline CDR1 and CDR2 sequences are SGDLS and YYNGEE.